A selection of T cell receptor beta chains follows, all from one sample in a study of blood T cell repertoires in COVID-19. The assay was immunoSEQ multiplex PCR, and TCRdb's table has in-frame clones only and misses some. The sample contains approximately 180,000 clones, approximately 80% of which appear only once. The sequenced material came from PBMCs or T cells enriched from blood (not recorded which). All receptors derive from a woman aged 55 to 70 with acute COVID-19. CDR3s include the opening cysteine and the closing phenylalanine or tryptophan. Fields, in order: D gene, J gene, V gene, clone size, CDR3 DNA, CDR3 protein. A D gene is named only where the DNA matches it firmly. Not all rows give a size; the values are once, few, many and, for expanded clones, a class.

D: NA
J: TRBJ2-2
V: TRBV7-9
size: once
DNA: TGTGCCAGCAGCTTAGGTGTGCGGGCCGGGGAGCTGTTTTTT
CDR3: CASSLGVRAGELFF

D: NA
J: TRBJ2-1
V: TRBV29-1
size: NA
DNA: TGCAGCGTTGAGCCGGAGTCCTACAATGAGCAGTTCTTC
CDR3: CSVEPESYNEQFF

D: TRBD2
J: TRBJ2-3
V: TRBV7-2
size: NA
DNA: TGTGCCAGCAGCGTTATAGCGGGGGCGAGCACAGATACGCAGTATTTT
CDR3: CASSVIAGASTDTQYF

D: TRBD1
J: TRBJ2-1
V: TRBV28
size: few
DNA: TGTGCCAGCATCCGAGGGACAGGGATCGGTGAGCAGTTCTTC
CDR3: CASIRGTGIGEQFF

D: NA
J: TRBJ2-5
V: TRBV19
size: NA
DNA: TGTGCCAGTAGTCCAACGAGGGGGGGCCAAGAGACCCAGTACTTC
CDR3: CASSPTRGGQETQYF

D: NA
J: TRBJ2-1
V: TRBV4-2
size: once
DNA: TGTGCCAGCAGCCAAGGACTAGAGAATGAGCAGTTCTTC
CDR3: CASSQGLENEQFF

D: NA
J: TRBJ2-7
V: TRBV19
size: NA
DNA: TGTGCCAGTAGTTTACAGCGGAGGGTCCGTCAAGACGAGCAGTACTTC
CDR3: CASSLQRRVRQDEQYF

D: NA
J: TRBJ1-2
V: TRBV10-3
size: NA
DNA: TGTGCCATCAGTGAGTCGTCTCCGGGATATATCTATGGCTACACCTTC
CDR3: CAISESSPGYIYGYTF

D: NA
J: TRBJ2-3
V: TRBV7-2
size: NA
DNA: TGTGCCAGCAGCGAGCCCCCGAGCGCGGATACGCAGTATTTT
CDR3: CASSEPPSADTQYF

D: TRBD1
J: TRBJ1-3
V: TRBV11-2
size: NA
DNA: TGTGCCAGCAGCCCCCCCCCAGGACAGGGATCCCACACCATATATTTT
CDR3: CASSPPPGQGSHTIYF

D: NA
J: TRBJ1-1
V: TRBV5-4
size: NA
DNA: TGTGCCAGCAGCGCGACCGGGACACGGAACACTGAAGCTTTCTTT
CDR3: CASSATGTRNTEAFF

D: NA
J: TRBJ1-4
V: TRBV4-1
size: NA
DNA: TGCGCCAGCAGCTCTCGGGAACAGCTAACTAATGAAAAACTGTTTTTT
CDR3: CASSSREQLTNEKLFF

D: NA
J: TRBJ1-5
V: TRBV28
size: NA
DNA: TGTGCCAGCCTGGGGGCCGGATTTCGCAATCAGCCCCAGCATTTT
CDR3: CASLGAGFRNQPQHF

D: TRBD1
J: TRBJ1-1
V: TRBV2
size: NA
DNA: TGTGCCAGCAGGTACAGGGGCCAGAACACTGAAGCTTTCTTT
CDR3: CASRYRGQNTEAFF

D: NA
J: TRBJ1-1
V: TRBV10-3
size: NA
DNA: TGTGCCATCGGTGGACAGTTGAACACTGAAGCTTTCTTT
CDR3: CAIGGQLNTEAFF

D: TRBD1
J: TRBJ1-2
V: TRBV15
size: NA
DNA: TGTGCCACCAGCAGATCCCGGACAGGGTTGCACTATGGCTACACCTTC
CDR3: CATSRSRTGLHYGYTF

D: TRBD1
J: TRBJ1-1
V: TRBV14
size: NA
DNA: TGTGCCAGCAGCCCGCAAGCAATGACAGGGATTTCCCGCCCCGAAGCTTTCTTT
CDR3: CASSPQAMTGISRPEAFF

D: NA
J: TRBJ1-2
V: TRBV20-1
size: NA
DNA: TGCAGTGCTGTCCCTTACTATGGCTACACCTTC
CDR3: CSAVPYYGYTF

D: TRBD1
J: TRBJ2-7
V: TRBV7-2
size: NA
DNA: TGTGCCAGCAGCAGGACAGGCAACTACGAGCAGTACTTC
CDR3: CASSRTGNYEQYF

D: NA
J: TRBJ2-6
V: TRBV2
size: NA
DNA: TGTGCCAGCAGTGAAAGGACTGCTGGGGCCAACGTCCTGACTTTC
CDR3: CASSERTAGANVLTF

D: NA
J: TRBJ2-3
V: TRBV24-1
size: NA
DNA: TGTGCCACCAGTCTGACAGATACGCAGTATTTT
CDR3: CATSLTDTQYF

D: NA
J: TRBJ2-6
V: TRBV21-1
size: NA
DNA: TGTGCCAGCAGCAAAAAGGACAGGGCTGGGGCCAACGTCCTGACTTTC
CDR3: CASSKKDRAGANVLTF

D: TRBD2
J: TRBJ2-5
V: TRBV3-1/TRBV3-2
size: NA
DNA: TGTGCCAGCAGCCCAGCGGGGGTAGGGAAGACCCAGTACTTC
CDR3: CASSPAGVGKTQYF

D: NA
J: TRBJ1-4
V: TRBV3-1/TRBV3-2
size: NA
DNA: TGTGCCAGCAGCCGTCTTGGCGGGGAAAAACTGTTTTTT
CDR3: CASSRLGGEKLFF

D: TRBD1
J: TRBJ1-2
V: TRBV9
size: NA
DNA: TGTGCCAGCAGCGTAGATGGGACAGCTCTCTGGTATGGCTACACCTTC
CDR3: CASSVDGTALWYGYTF

D: TRBD2
J: TRBJ2-2
V: TRBV19
size: NA
DNA: TGTGCCAGTACCCAGAACCGGCTAGCGGGCGCGAACACCGGGGAGCTGTTTTTT
CDR3: CASTQNRLAGANTGELFF

D: TRBD1
J: TRBJ1-2
V: TRBV3-1/TRBV3-2
size: NA
DNA: TGTGCCAGCAACAGAGGGACAGGGGTAGGTGGCTACACCTTC
CDR3: CASNRGTGVGGYTF

D: NA
J: TRBJ1-5
V: TRBV12-2
size: NA
DNA: TGTGCAAGTCGCCAGCGGAGCGGCGGGAGGGACAGCAATCAGCCCCAGCATTTT
CDR3: CASRQRSGGRDSNQPQHF

D: TRBD1
J: TRBJ2-1
V: TRBV4-3
size: NA
DNA: TGCGCCAGCAGCCAAGATTCGGACAGGGCCCATGAGCAGTTCTTC
CDR3: CASSQDSDRAHEQFF

D: TRBD1
J: TRBJ1-2
V: TRBV2
size: NA
DNA: TGTGCCAGCAGACAACGGGTGGGCAGGGGGTTTGGCTACACCTTC
CDR3: CASRQRVGRGFGYTF

D: NA
J: TRBJ2-1
V: TRBV6-5
size: NA
DNA: TGTGCCAGCAGTCTAAATCGCGATGAGCAGTTCTTC
CDR3: CASSLNRDEQFF

D: NA
J: TRBJ1-1
V: TRBV11-2
size: once
DNA: TGTGCCAGCAGCTTTTCAGACAGGTTGGAAGCTTTCTTT
CDR3: CASSFSDRLEAFF

D: TRBD2
J: TRBJ2-1
V: TRBV5-1
size: NA
DNA: TGCGCCAGCAGCCCTGGTCCGGGACTAGCGGGAGGGCCGAGAGAAAATGAGCAGTTCTTC
CDR3: CASSPGPGLAGGPRENEQFF

D: NA
J: TRBJ2-5
V: TRBV28
size: NA
DNA: TGTGCCAGCAGTTCGTGGACAGCTTCCCAAGAGACCCAGTACTTC
CDR3: CASSSWTASQETQYF

D: TRBD1
J: TRBJ1-1
V: TRBV7-9
size: NA
DNA: TGTGCCAGCGGCCGAACCGGGGCACAGGGGGAAGCTTTCTTT
CDR3: CASGRTGAQGEAFF

D: NA
J: TRBJ1-2
V: TRBV24-1
size: many
DNA: TGTGCCACCAGTGATCCGGATGTGGGGAGCACCTATGGCTACACCTTC
CDR3: CATSDPDVGSTYGYTF

D: TRBD2
J: TRBJ2-5
V: TRBV7-2
size: NA
DNA: TGTGCCAGCAGCTTAATGCAGACGGGGGGGCAAGAGACCCAGTACTTC
CDR3: CASSLMQTGGQETQYF

D: NA
J: TRBJ1-4
V: TRBV3-1/TRBV3-2
size: NA
DNA: TGTGCCAGCAGCCCCTACCAGGGAAAACTGTTTTTT
CDR3: CASSPYQGKLFF

D: NA
J: TRBJ2-7
V: TRBV29-1
size: NA
DNA: TGCAGCGCCAGGGGGGAGAGGTACGAGCAGTACTTC
CDR3: CSARGERYEQYF

D: TRBD2
J: TRBJ2-1
V: TRBV2
size: NA
DNA: TGTGCCAGCAGCGCCGGGACTAGCTCCTACAATGAGCAGTTCTTC
CDR3: CASSAGTSSYNEQFF

D: NA
J: TRBJ2-2
V: TRBV28
size: NA
DNA: TGTGCCAGCAGTCTGGCCACCGGGGAGCTGTTTTTT
CDR3: CASSLATGELFF

D: TRBD2
J: TRBJ2-1
V: TRBV7-2
size: NA
DNA: TGTGCCAGCAGCCCGGTAGCAGCGGGAGTGTTCTTC
CDR3: CASSPVAAGVFF

D: TRBD2
J: TRBJ2-1
V: TRBV19
size: once
DNA: TGTGCCAGTAGTATCGGGACTAGCGGGAGACTAGTGAATCAGAATGAGCAGTTCTTC
CDR3: CASSIGTSGRLVNQNEQFF

D: TRBD2
J: TRBJ2-1
V: TRBV11-2
size: NA
DNA: TGTGCCAGCAGCTTAGGTAGCGGGGGGGTAAATGAGCAGTTCTTC
CDR3: CASSLGSGGVNEQFF

D: TRBD1
J: TRBJ1-4
V: TRBV28
size: NA
DNA: TGTGCCAGCAGCCCCGCGACAGGGGGCCTTGAAAAACTGTTTTTT
CDR3: CASSPATGGLEKLFF

D: NA
J: TRBJ1-5
V: TRBV27
size: NA
DNA: TGTGCCGCCTGGGGGGAGGGCAATCAGCCCCAGCATTTT
CDR3: CAAWGEGNQPQHF

D: TRBD2
J: TRBJ2-1
V: TRBV9
size: many
DNA: TGTGCCAGCAGCCCCTCCTGGACTAGCGGGCTGGGTGAGCAGTTCTTC
CDR3: CASSPSWTSGLGEQFF

D: TRBD2
J: TRBJ2-1
V: TRBV28
size: NA
DNA: TGTGCCAGCAGTCCCCGGACTAGCGGGGGGTACGAGCAGTTCTTC
CDR3: CASSPRTSGGYEQFF

D: NA
J: TRBJ1-6
V: TRBV19
size: once
DNA: TGTGCCAGTAGTGCTTTAAAACAGGGCGGAGAATCACCCCTCCACTTT
CDR3: CASSALKQGGESPLHF

D: TRBD2
J: TRBJ2-1
V: TRBV11-3
size: NA
DNA: TGTGCCAGCAGCCAGGGACTAGCGGGTTCCAATGAGCAGTTCTTC
CDR3: CASSQGLAGSNEQFF